The 11 T cell receptor beta chains below come from one sample, sequenced in a study of a mutant IDH1 vaccine in newly diagnosed glioma. No antigens are known for them. Using immunoSEQ multiplex PCR, the repertoire was profiled, and TCRdb retains in-frame clones only, with some absent. The sample includes tens of thousands of clones, approximately 80% seen only once; the top ten take roughly a sixth. Regarding time point: week 47, end of study. Doses consisted of 300 ug of mutant IDH1 20-mer peptide each, paired with topical imiquimod. The sample here was PBMCs, taken from a glioma patient whose treatment included an IDH1 peptide vaccine. The source is a man in his late teens or twenties with glioma. Some clones in this sample may be carry-over from other donors' samples.

The chain couples TRBV2 to TRBJ2-1; 7 bases are shared with TRBD1. Per germline, CDR1 SNHLY and CDR2 FYNNEI. After removal of 7 bases from V and 3 bases from J, the junction contained 15 bases not matched to a gene. The CDR3 has 17 amino acids. The CDR3 region has the DNA TGTGCCAGCAAGGGACAGCCTAGGGTACTGTTCTACAATGAGCAGTTCTTC. Encoded protein: CASKGQPRVLFYNEQFF.

The V call is TRBV18, the J call TRBJ2-7; D may be TRBD2 (7 bases). V was pared by 3 bases and J by 6 bases, with 21 bases between. Germline V gives CDR1 KGHSH, CDR2 LQKENI. This CDR3 is built from 16 residues. In nucleotides, the CDR3 is TGTGCCAGCTCACCGACGAGGGGGGAGGGCCGTCGCGAGCAGTACTTC. Protein product: CASSPTRGEGRREQYF.

The chain employs TRBV19 and TRBJ1-1; 9 nucleotides align to TRBD1. Per the germline V gene, CDR1 is LNHDA and CDR2 is SQIVND (reference sequence). V gave up 5 bases and J gave up 5 bases; unmatched junction bases: 12. The CDR3 has 16 residues. The DNA for the CDR3 is TGTGCCAGTAGTGCTAAGCCGGGACAGGGTGGGACTGAAGCTTTCTTT. Its protein product is CASSAKPGQGGTEAFF.

This chain uses TRBV27 with TRBJ2-7; no clear D. The CDR3 spans 15 residues. Germline V gene data show CDR1 as MNHEY and CDR2 as SMNVEV (reference sequence). V shed 3 bases and J shed 1 base, with 13 bases lying between them. The CDR3 DNA follows: TGTGCCAGCAGTTTTTCCTCTCAAGGATCCTACGAGCAGTACTTC. Amino acid sequence: CASSFSSQGSYEQYF.

The chain is built from TRBV27 and TRBJ1-1; D call uncertain. This CDR3 is 11 amino acids long. Trimming pared 10 bases from V and 1 base from J, leaving 7 bases between. The V gene's germline CDR1 is MNHEY and CDR2 SMNVEV (reference sequence). The CDR3 protein is CATNKNTEAFF. The CDR3 DNA follows: TGTGCCACCAACAAGAACACTGAAGCTTTCTTT.

V is TRBV4-3 and J is TRBJ2-7; 9 nucleotides line up with TRBD1. Germline V gene data show CDR1 as LGHNA and CDR2 as YSLEER. The CDR3 is made up of 16 amino acids. J gave up 4 bases and V 0 bases, and 7 bases lay outside the gene matches. CDR3 residues: CASSQEQGDRAYEQYF. CDR3 DNA: TGCGCCAGCAGCCAAGAACAAGGGGACAGGGCTTACGAGCAGTACTTC.

The J gene is TRBJ2-5, the V gene TRBV25-1; D perhaps matches TRBD2 (5 bases). This CDR3 comprises 15 residues. Looked up from germline, CDR1 is MGHDK and CDR2 is SYGVNS. Between the trimmed V and J ends, which lost 7 bases and 0 bases, there was a span of 15 bases. The CDR3: CASTHPFGNQETQYF. In DNA form, the CDR3 reads TGTGCCAGCACCCATCCGTTCGGGAACCAAGAGACCCAGTACTTC.

This chain connects TRBV5-1 to TRBJ2-7; TRBD1 matches 8 bases. With V trimmed by 4 bases and J by 0 bases, 6 bases remained unmatched. CDR3 length: 15 amino acids. In germline, CDR1 is SGHRS, CDR2 YFSETQ. The CDR3 loop is CASSPGQVVSYEQYF. CDR3 coding DNA: TGCGCCAGCAGCCCGGGACAGGTTGTCTCCTACGAGCAGTACTTC.

This clone turned up a few times. The V and J genes are TRBV9 and TRBJ2-1; D is perhaps TRBD2 (5 bases). This CDR3 contains 14 residues. From germline, CDR1 is SGDLS and CDR2 YYNGEE. V was trimmed by 0 bases and J by 6 bases, leaving 10 bases between them. This CDR3 is CASSVGGPSNEQFF. CDR3 coding DNA: TGTGCCAGCAGCGTAGGCGGGCCGAGCAATGAGCAGTTCTTC.

This clone has just one count. CDR3 sequence (DNA): TGTGCCTGGAGGAGAGTACAGGCTTCAGGCTACACCTTC. Its translation is CAWRRVQASGYTF. The chain joins TRBV30 to TRBJ1-2; a possible D gene is TRBD1 (5 bases). Germline V lookup: CDR1 GTSNPN, CDR2 SVGIG (reference sequence). Trimming took 3 bases from V and 8 from J, leaving 16 bases between them. The CDR3 is made up of 13 amino acids.

The chain carries TRBV27 and TRBJ2-3; 8 nucleotides match TRBD2. V was pared by 2 bases and J by 8 bases, with 9 bases of the junction left unmatched. Germline V gene lookup returns CDR1 MNHEY and CDR2 SMNVEV (reference sequence). The length of the CDR3 is 15 residues. The CDR3 spells CASSLVTGGAGTQYF. CDR3 sequence (DNA): TGTGCCAGCAGTTTAGTAACGGGAGGGGCGGGTACGCAGTATTTT.